This is a list of T cell receptor beta chains from one sample in a study of somatic mutations in cytotoxic T cells in rheumatoid arthritis. Sequencing used immunoSEQ multiplex PCR; TCRdb keeps in-frame clones, though not all of them. The sample lists about 25,000 clones; roughly four fifths were seen once. Sequencing was performed on CD8+ T cells sorted from blood. The receptors originated from a woman aged 18-29 years in good health. CDR3s include the opening cysteine and the closing phenylalanine or tryptophan. D genes are given only for firm matches. Clone size, where shown, is once, few, many, or a class for clones that have expanded.

cdr3_aa,cdr3_nt,clone_size,j_call,v_call,d_call
CASSQDLWDPGELFF,TGTGCCAGCAGCCAAGATTTGTGGGACCCCGGGGAGCTGTTTTTT,NA,TRBJ2-2,TRBV4-2,NA
CASSTGTGGDYEQYF,TGCGCCAGCAGCACCGGGACAGGGGGGGACTACGAGCAGTACTTC,NA,TRBJ2-7,TRBV5-1,TRBD1
CASTDRGGNTGELFF,TGTGCCAGCACTGACAGGGGGGGAAACACCGGGGAGCTGTTTTTT,NA,TRBJ2-2,TRBV6-1,TRBD1
CASSAHRTGVDTEAFF,TGTGCCAGCAGTGCACACCGGACAGGGGTGGACACTGAAGCTTTCTTT,once,TRBJ1-1,TRBV6-1,TRBD1
CASRKGGPGSYNSPLHF,TGTGCCAGCAGAAAAGGGGGGCCCGGGTCCTATAATTCACCCCTCCACTTT,NA,TRBJ1-6,TRBV9,NA
CASTATTSSYNEQFF,TGTGCCAGTACGGCCACTACAAGCTCCTACAATGAGCAGTTCTTC,NA,TRBJ2-1,TRBV19,NA
CASSHTHRALGYQPQHF,TGTGCCAGCAGTCACACTCACAGGGCCTTAGGGTATCAGCCCCAGCATTTT,NA,TRBJ1-5,TRBV28,NA
CASSLPGGDRGNEQFF,TGTGCCAGCAGCTTACCCGGGGGGGACAGGGGCAATGAGCAGTTCTTC,NA,TRBJ2-1,TRBV7-6,TRBD1
CASSLAGGGDTQYF,TGTGCCAGCAGCCTAGCGGGGGGGGGAGATACGCAGTATTTT,NA,TRBJ2-3,TRBV7-9,TRBD2
CASTPSGGQNGYTF,TGTGCCAGCACCCCTAGTGGGGGGCAGAATGGCTACACCTTC,few,TRBJ1-2,TRBV27,NA
CASSSNNSPLHF,TGTGCCAGCAGCTCCAATAATTCACCCCTCCACTTT,NA,TRBJ1-6,TRBV11-2,NA
CASSLANVRGEQYF,TGTGCCAGCAGCTTAGCGAACGTTAGGGGGGAGCAGTACTTC,NA,TRBJ2-7,TRBV7-8,NA
CASSRGTEYNEQFF,TGTGCCAGCAGCCGCGGGACGGAATACAATGAGCAGTTCTTC,few,TRBJ2-1,TRBV7-9,NA
CASSQTGDPDTQYF,TGCGCCAGCAGCCAAACAGGGGACCCAGATACGCAGTATTTT,NA,TRBJ2-3,TRBV4-1,TRBD1
CASSIIGGAIEQFF,TGTGCCAGTAGTATCATTGGGGGGGCGATTGAGCAGTTCTTC,NA,TRBJ2-1,TRBV19,NA
CASSLGSGEQFF,TGTGCCAGCAGCCTAGGAAGTGGGGAGCAGTTCTTC,NA,TRBJ2-1,TRBV4-2,NA
CASSYTGDTQYF,TGTGCCAGCAGTTATACCGGAGATACGCAGTATTTT,NA,TRBJ2-3,TRBV6-6,NA
CASNSGTSGSLNEQFF,TGCGCCAGCAACTCAGGGACTAGCGGGAGCCTCAATGAGCAGTTCTTC,NA,TRBJ2-1,TRBV5-1,TRBD2
CASSLGTGSYGYTF,TGTGCCAGCAGCTTGGGCACAGGCAGCTATGGCTACACCTTC,NA,TRBJ1-2,TRBV5-4,NA
CASSQEAGAPYEAFF,TGCGCCAGCAGCCAAGAAGCCGGGGCACCCTATGAAGCTTTCTTT,NA,TRBJ1-1,TRBV4-1,NA
CASSPIRKGYNEQFF,TGTGCCAGCAGCCCCATCCGAAAGGGCTACAATGAGCAGTTCTTC,NA,TRBJ2-1,TRBV27,NA
CASSLSIGETQYF,TGTGCCAGCAGTTTATCGATCGGGGAGACCCAGTACTTC,NA,TRBJ2-5,TRBV27,NA
CSVEGDTSSYNEQFF,TGCAGCGTTGAAGGGGACACTAGCTCCTACAATGAGCAGTTCTTC,NA,TRBJ2-1,TRBV29-1,NA
CASSSGGMNTEAFF,TGTGCCAGCAGTAGCGGGGGGATGAACACTGAAGCTTTCTTT,few,TRBJ1-1,TRBV6-5,NA
CALGGQGSNTIYF,TGTGCCTTGGGCGGACAGGGATCAAACACCATATATTTT,NA,TRBJ1-3,TRBV28,TRBD1
CASSPGVDSNQPQHF,TGTGCCAGCAGTCCAGGGGTGGATAGCAATCAGCCCCAGCATTTT,NA,TRBJ1-5,TRBV11-1,NA
CASSDRGPTDTQYF,TGTGCCAGCAGTGACAGGGGACCCACAGATACGCAGTATTTT,once,TRBJ2-3,TRBV6-4,NA
CASSLGLAGYEQYF,TGTGCCAGCAGTTTAGGACTAGCGGGGTACGAGCAGTACTTC,once,TRBJ2-7,TRBV27,TRBD2
CASSEVKERETQYF,TGTGCCAGCAGTGAAGTAAAAGAAAGAGAGACCCAGTACTTC,NA,TRBJ2-5,TRBV6-1,NA
CSVSSQREVTYNEQFF,TGCAGCGTGAGCTCCCAGCGGGAAGTTACCTACAATGAGCAGTTCTTC,NA,TRBJ2-1,TRBV29-1,TRBD2
CASSLGLTDYNEQFF,TGTGCCAGCAGTTTAGGTCTAACCGATTACAATGAGCAGTTCTTC,NA,TRBJ2-1,TRBV27,NA
CASSYRGLTDTQYF,TGTGCCAGCAGCTACAGGGGGCTCACAGATACGCAGTATTTT,NA,TRBJ2-3,TRBV28,TRBD1
CASSHEARTSYEQYF,TGTGCCAGCAGCCACGAAGCCAGAACGAGCTACGAGCAGTACTTC,once,TRBJ2-7,TRBV5-4,NA
CASSLRGRENEKLFF,TGTGCCAGCAGCTTAAGGGGACGGGAGAATGAAAAACTGTTTTTT,few,TRBJ1-4,TRBV7-9,NA
CASSSAGIGEQFF,TGTGCCAGCAGCTCCGCGGGAATAGGTGAGCAGTTCTTC,NA,TRBJ2-1,TRBV11-2,NA
CASSYSYNEQFF,TGCGCCAGCAGCTACAGCTACAATGAGCAGTTCTTC,NA,TRBJ2-1,TRBV4-1,NA
CASSTTSGSETQYF,TGTGCCAGCAGCACGACTAGCGGGAGCGAGACCCAGTACTTC,NA,TRBJ2-5,TRBV28,TRBD2
CASSLALNYGYTF,TGTGCCAGCAGTTTGGCCCTTAACTATGGCTACACCTTC,NA,TRBJ1-2,TRBV6-5,NA
CATSVLRTPLYEQYF,TGTGCCACCAGCGTCCTCCGGACGCCACTCTACGAGCAGTACTTC,NA,TRBJ2-7,TRBV15,NA
CASATGQGSYEQYF,TGTGCCAGCGCAACGGGGCAGGGATCCTACGAGCAGTACTTC,NA,TRBJ2-7,TRBV6-5,NA
CASQVDRNTIYF,TGTGCCAGCCAAGTAGACAGAAACACCATATATTTT,NA,TRBJ1-3,TRBV27,NA
CASSLLAGGPNEQFF,TGTGCCAGCAGCCTACTAGCGGGAGGGCCCAATGAGCAGTTCTTC,NA,TRBJ2-1,TRBV6-6,TRBD2
CASSSYGGSSYEQYF,TGTGCCAGCAGCTCCTACGGCGGGAGCTCCTACGAGCAGTACTTC,NA,TRBJ2-7,TRBV5-6,TRBD2
CASSSPDSYNEQFF,TGCGCCAGCAGCTCCCCCGACTCCTACAATGAGCAGTTCTTC,once,TRBJ2-1,TRBV5-1,NA
CASSQGQGEQFF,TGTGCCAGCAGTCAAGGTCAAGGCGAGCAGTTCTTC,NA,TRBJ2-1,TRBV5-6,NA
CASRQSLYQETQYF,TGTGCCAGCAGGCAATCATTGTACCAAGAGACCCAGTACTTC,NA,TRBJ2-5,TRBV7-9,NA
CASSPGVGTEAFF,TGTGCCAGCAGCCCAGGGGTAGGCACTGAAGCTTTCTTT,NA,TRBJ1-1,TRBV11-2,NA
CASSPLTSGTEQYF,TGTGCCAGCAGTCCGTTGACTAGCGGGACCGAGCAGTACTTC,NA,TRBJ2-7,TRBV27,TRBD2